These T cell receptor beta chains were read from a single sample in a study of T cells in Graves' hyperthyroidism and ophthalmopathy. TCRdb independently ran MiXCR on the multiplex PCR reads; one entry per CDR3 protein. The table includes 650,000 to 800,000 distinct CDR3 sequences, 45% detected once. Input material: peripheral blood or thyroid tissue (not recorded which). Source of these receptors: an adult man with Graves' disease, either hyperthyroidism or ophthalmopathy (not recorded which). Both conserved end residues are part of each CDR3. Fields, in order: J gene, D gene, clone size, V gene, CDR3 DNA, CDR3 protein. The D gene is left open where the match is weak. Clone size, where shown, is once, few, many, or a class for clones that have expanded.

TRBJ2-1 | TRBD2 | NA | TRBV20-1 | TGCAGTGCAAGACGACTAGCGGGGGGATATGAGCAGTTCTTC | CSARRLAGGYEQFF
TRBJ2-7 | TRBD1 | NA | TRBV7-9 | TGTGCCAGCAGCTTGGGACAGGACAGCTCCTACGAGCAGTACTTC | CASSLGQDSSYEQYF
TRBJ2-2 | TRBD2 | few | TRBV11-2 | TGTGCCAGCAGCCCCGGGACTAGCCAAAACACCGGGGAGCTGTTTTTT | CASSPGTSQNTGELFF
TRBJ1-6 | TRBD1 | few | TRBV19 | TGTGCCAGTAGTATCCCGGGACAGGGTTCTTCACCCCTCCACTTT | CASSIPGQGSSPLHF
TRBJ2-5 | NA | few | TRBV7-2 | TGTGCCAGCAGCCGAAGGTTATCGGCGGGGCCTGAGACCCAGTACTTC | CASSRRLSAGPETQYF
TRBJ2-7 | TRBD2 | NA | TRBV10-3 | TGTGCCATCAGGGAGACTAGCAGTGCCGCAAACTACGAGCAGTACTTC | CAIRETSSAANYEQYF
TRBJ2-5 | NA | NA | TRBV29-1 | TGCAGCGTGCCCCGAGAGGGGTGGGAGACCCAGTACTTC | CSVPREGWETQYF
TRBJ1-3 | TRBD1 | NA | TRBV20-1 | TGCAGTGCTAGCCACCCGGGACAGGGGGCAACCTTCTCTGGAAACACCATATATTTT | CSASHPGQGATFSGNTIYF
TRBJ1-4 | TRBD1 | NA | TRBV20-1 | TGCAGTGCTAGGACAGGGGGCGTTTCTAATGAAAAACTGTTTTTT | CSARTGGVSNEKLFF
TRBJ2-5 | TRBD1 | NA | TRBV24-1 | TGTGCCACCAGTGATGAGGGGGCCAATCAGCCCCAGTACTTC | CATSDEGANQPQYF
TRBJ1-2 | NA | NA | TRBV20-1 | TGCAGTGCCTCTCTATCTTCCGTGGGGGCAAGAGGCTACACCTTC | CSASLSSVGARGYTF
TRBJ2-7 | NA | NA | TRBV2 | TGTGCCAGCAGCCCCCAGGGGGCGGGAGTGGTGCAGTACTTC | CASSPQGAGVVQYF
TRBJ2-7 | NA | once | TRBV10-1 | TGCGCCAGCAGTGAAACGGTATGGGTCTCCTACGAGCAGTACTTC | CASSETVWVSYEQYF
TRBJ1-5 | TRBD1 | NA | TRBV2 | TGTGCCAGCAGCGGACCGGGACAGAGCATTTATAGCAATCAGCCCCAGCATTTT | CASSGPGQSIYSNQPQHF
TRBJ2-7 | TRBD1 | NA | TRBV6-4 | TGTGCCAGCAGTCGCTCCACCGGGACAGGCTACGAGCAGTACTTC | CASSRSTGTGYEQYF
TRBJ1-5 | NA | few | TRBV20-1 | TGCAGTGCTAGAGAAACAGCCCTCGGACAGCCCCAGCATTTT | CSARETALGQPQHF
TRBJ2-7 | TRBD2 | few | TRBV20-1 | TGCAGTGTTTTAGGGTCGGGACTAGCTCAGAACGAGCAGTACTTC | CSVLGSGLAQNEQYF
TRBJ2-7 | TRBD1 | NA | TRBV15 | TGTGCCACCAGCAGAGCCGGGACAGATACCTACGAGCAGTACTTC | CATSRAGTDTYEQYF
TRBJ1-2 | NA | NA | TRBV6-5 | TGTGCCAGCAGAGGGGGTATGGATGGCTACACCTTC | CASRGGMDGYTF